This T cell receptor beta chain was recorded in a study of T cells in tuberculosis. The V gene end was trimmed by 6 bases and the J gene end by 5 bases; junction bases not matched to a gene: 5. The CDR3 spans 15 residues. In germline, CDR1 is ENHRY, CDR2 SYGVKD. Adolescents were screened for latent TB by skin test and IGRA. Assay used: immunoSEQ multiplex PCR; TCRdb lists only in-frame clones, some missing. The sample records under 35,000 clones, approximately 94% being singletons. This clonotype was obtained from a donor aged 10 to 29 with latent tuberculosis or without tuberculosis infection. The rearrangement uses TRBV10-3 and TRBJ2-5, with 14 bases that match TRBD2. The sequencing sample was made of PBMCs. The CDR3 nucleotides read TGTGCCATCAGGGAGACTAGCGGGAGGGTCGAGACCCAGTACTTC. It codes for CAIRETSGRVETQYF.